These 4 T cell receptor beta chains were all obtained from the same sample, sequenced in a study of cytomegalovirus exposure and HLA in healthy donors. The PCR was carried out with 60 Vbeta primers and 13 Jbeta primers. The method was immunoSEQ multiplex PCR; TCRdb's version includes in-frame clones alone and lacks a portion of them. The listing contains about 110,000 clones. Sequencing was performed on PBMCs. These receptors came from a middle-aged man in good health and CMV-seropositive.

J is TRBJ2-1 and V is TRBV6-4; 7 nucleotides align to TRBD2. The germline gives CDR1 MRHNA, CDR2 SNTAGT. V trimming: 0 bases; J trimming: 10 bases; junction bases outside the gene matches: 9. This CDR3 has 15 amino acids. CDR3 sequence reads: CASSDSGAGLEEQFF. In nucleotides, the CDR3 is TGTGCCAGCAGTGACTCAGGAGCGGGACTCGAAGAGCAGTTCTTC.

V and J are TRBV21-1 and TRBJ2-7; TRBD2, as called in the table, went unchecked against the DNA. TRBV21-1 is classified as a pseudogene. The CDR3 spans 13 residues. The DNA of the CDR3 is TGTGCCAGACCCCCCGCCCCCTACTACGAGCAGTACTTC. Its protein product is CARPPAPYYEQYF.

The gene calls are TRBV5-6 and TRBJ2-2; TRBD2 matches at 11 bases. Germline lookup yields CDR1 SGHDT and CDR2 YYEEEE. The CDR3 contains 14 residues. V was pared by 4 bases and J by 6 bases, with 2 bases of the junction left unmatched. The CDR3 loop is CASSGLAGPGELFF. CDR3 nucleotides: TGTGCCAGCAGCGGACTAGCGGGTCCCGGGGAGCTGTTTTTT.

This chain uses TRBV11-3 with TRBJ2-2; 7 bases are a match to TRBD1. CDR1 is SGHNT and CDR2 is YENEEA in the germline V gene. The CDR3 length is 16 residues. J was trimmed by 3 bases and V by 0 bases; bases with no gene match: 4. The CDR3: CASSLDLTGDTGELFF. In nucleotides, the CDR3 is TGTGCCAGCAGCTTAGATCTAACAGGGGACACCGGGGAGCTGTTTTTT.